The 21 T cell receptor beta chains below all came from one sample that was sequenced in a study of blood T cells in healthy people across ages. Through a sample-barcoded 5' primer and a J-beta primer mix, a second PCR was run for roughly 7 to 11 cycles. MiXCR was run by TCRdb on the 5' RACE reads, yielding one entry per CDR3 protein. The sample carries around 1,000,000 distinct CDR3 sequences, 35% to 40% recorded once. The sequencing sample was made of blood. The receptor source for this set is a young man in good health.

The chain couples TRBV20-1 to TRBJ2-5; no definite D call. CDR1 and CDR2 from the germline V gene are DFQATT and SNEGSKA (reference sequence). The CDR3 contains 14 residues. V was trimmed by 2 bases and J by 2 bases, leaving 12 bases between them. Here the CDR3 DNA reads TGCAGTGCTAGACCCCCGAGCGCGCAAGAGACCCAGTACTTC. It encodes CSARPPSAQETQYF.

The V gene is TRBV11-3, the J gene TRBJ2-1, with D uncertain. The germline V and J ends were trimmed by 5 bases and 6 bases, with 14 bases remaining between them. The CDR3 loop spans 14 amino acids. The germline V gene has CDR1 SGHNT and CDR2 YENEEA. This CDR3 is CASSRLRASNEQFF. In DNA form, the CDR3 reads TGTGCCAGCAGCCGACTTAGAGCCAGCAATGAGCAGTTCTTC.

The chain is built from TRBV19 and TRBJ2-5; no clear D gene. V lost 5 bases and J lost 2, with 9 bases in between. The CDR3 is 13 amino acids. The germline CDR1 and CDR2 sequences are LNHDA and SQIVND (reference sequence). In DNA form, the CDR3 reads TGTGCCAGTAGTGCGACTTTTCAAGAGACCCAGTACTTC. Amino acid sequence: CASSATFQETQYF.

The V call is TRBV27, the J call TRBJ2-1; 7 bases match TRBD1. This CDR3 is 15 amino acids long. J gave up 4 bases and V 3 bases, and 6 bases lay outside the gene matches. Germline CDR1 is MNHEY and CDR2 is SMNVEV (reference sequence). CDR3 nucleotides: TGTGCCAGCAGTTTCCCGGGACAGACTTACAATGAGCAGTTCTTC. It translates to CASSFPGQTYNEQFF.

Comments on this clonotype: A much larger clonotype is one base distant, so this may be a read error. CDR3 protein: CASSLAGRGNYGYTF. CDR3 in DNA: TGTGCCAGCAGTTTAGCGGGACGGGGGAACTATGGCTACACCTTC. V and J are TRBV27 and TRBJ1-2; D possibly corresponds to TRBD1 (5 bases). The germline V gene has CDR1 MNHEY and CDR2 SMNVEV (reference sequence). The V end lost 2 bases, the J end lost 2 bases, and 12 bases lay between the germline ends. There are 15 residues in the CDR3.

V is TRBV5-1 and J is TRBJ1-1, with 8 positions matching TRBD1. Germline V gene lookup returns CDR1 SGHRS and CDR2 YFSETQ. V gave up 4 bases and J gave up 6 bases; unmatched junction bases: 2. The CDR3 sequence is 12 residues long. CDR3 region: CASSTDRAEAFF. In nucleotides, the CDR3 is TGCGCCAGCAGCACGGACAGGGCTGAAGCTTTCTTT.

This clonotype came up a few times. CDR3 coding DNA: TGTGCCAGCGGTGTGCAAAGTGCTAATGAAAAACTGTTTTTT. Translating it yields CASGVQSANEKLFF. This rearrangement joins TRBV2 to TRBJ1-4; D gene unclear. The CDR3 has 14 amino acids. V lost 8 bases, J lost 3 bases, and 13 bases lay in between. Germline CDR1 is SNHLY and CDR2 is FYNNEI.

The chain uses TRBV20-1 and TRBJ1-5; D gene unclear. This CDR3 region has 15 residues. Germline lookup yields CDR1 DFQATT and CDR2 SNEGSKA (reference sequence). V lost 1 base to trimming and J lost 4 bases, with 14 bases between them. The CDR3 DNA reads TGCAGTGCTAGAGTTGACGGTTTAGCAAATCAGCCCCAGCATTTT. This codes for CSARVDGLANQPQHF.

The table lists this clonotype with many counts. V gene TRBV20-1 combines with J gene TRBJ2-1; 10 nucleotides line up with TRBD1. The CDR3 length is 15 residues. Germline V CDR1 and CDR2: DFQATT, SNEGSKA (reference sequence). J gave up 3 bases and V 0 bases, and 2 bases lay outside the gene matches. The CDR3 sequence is CSARDRDRGYNEQFF. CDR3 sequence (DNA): TGCAGTGCTAGAGATAGGGACAGGGGCTACAATGAGCAGTTCTTC.

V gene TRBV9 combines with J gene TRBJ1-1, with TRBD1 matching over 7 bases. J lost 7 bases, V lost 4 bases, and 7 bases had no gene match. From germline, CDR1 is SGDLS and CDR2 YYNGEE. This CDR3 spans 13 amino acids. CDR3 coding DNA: TGTGCCAGCAGCTCAACGGGACAGCTTGAAGCTTTCTTT. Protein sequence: CASSSTGQLEAFF.

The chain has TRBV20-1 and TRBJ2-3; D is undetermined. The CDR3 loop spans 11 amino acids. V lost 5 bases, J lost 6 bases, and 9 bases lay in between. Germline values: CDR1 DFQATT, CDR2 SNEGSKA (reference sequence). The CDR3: CSAPGPDTQYF. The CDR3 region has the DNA TGCAGTGCTCCCGGGCCCGATACGCAGTATTTT.

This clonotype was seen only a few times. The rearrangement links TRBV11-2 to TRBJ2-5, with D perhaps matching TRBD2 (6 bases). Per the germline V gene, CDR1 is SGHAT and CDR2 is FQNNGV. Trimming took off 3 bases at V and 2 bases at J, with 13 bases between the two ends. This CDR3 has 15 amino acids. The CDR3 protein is CASSFSRGAQETQYF. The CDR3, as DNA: TGTGCCAGCAGCTTTTCCCGCGGGGCTCAAGAGACCCAGTACTTC.

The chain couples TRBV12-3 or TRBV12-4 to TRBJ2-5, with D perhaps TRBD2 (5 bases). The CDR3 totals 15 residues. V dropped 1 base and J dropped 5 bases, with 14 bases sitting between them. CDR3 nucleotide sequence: TGTGCCAGCAGTTTAGGGGGAGTACCAGAGGAGACCCAGTACTTC. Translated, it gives CASSLGGVPEETQYF.

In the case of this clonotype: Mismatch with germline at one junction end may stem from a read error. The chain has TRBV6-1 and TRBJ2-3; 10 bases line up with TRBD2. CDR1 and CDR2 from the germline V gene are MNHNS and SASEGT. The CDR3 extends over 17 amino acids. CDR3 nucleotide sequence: TGTGCCAGCAGTGATCCCGCTAGCGGGAGATACACAGACACGCAGTATTTT. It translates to CASSDPASGRYTDTQYF.

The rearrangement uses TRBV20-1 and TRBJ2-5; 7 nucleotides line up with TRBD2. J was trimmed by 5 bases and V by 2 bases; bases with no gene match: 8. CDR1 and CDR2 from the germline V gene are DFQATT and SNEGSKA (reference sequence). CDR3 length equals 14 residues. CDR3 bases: TGCAGTGCTAGACCACCCGGGGGGTCTGAGACCCAGTACTTC. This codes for CSARPPGGSETQYF.

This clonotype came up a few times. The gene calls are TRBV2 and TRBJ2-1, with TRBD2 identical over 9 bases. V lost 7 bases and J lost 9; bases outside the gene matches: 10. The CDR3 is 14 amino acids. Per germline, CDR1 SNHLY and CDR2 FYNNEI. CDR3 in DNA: TGTGCCAGCACCGAGCGGGGGGCCTATAGTGAGCAGTTCTTC. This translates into CASTERGAYSEQFF. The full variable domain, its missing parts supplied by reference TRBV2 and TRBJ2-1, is EPEVTQTPSHQVTQMGQEVILRCVPISNHLYFYWYRQILGQKVEFLVSFYNNEISEKSEIFDDQFSVERPDGSNFTLKIRSTKLEDSAMYFCASTERGAYSEQFFGPGTRLTVL.

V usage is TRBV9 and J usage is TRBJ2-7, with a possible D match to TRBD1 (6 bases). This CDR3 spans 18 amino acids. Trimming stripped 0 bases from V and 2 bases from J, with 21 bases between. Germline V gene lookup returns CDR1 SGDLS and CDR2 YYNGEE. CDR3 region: CASSVDFSGQGITYEQYF. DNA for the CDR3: TGTGCCAGCAGCGTAGATTTCTCAGGGCAGGGGATCACCTACGAGCAGTACTTC.

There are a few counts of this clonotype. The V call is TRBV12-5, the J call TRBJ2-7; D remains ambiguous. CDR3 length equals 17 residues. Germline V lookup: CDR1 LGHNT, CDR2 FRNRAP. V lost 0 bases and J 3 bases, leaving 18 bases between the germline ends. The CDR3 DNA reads TGTGCTAGTGGTTTGGTAGCACACACCGCGGTTGGCTACGAGCAGTACTTC. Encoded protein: CASGLVAHTAVGYEQYF.

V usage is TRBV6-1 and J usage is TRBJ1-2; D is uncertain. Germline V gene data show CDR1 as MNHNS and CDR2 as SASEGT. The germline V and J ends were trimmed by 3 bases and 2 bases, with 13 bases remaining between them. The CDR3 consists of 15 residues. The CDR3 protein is CASSEFFEGNYGYTF. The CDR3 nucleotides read TGTGCCAGCAGTGAGTTTTTCGAGGGCAACTATGGCTACACCTTC.

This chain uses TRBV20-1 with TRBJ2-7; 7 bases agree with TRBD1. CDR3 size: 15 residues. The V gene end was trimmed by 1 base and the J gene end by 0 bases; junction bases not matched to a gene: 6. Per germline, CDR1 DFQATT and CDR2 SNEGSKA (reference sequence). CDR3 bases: TGCAGTGCTAGAGTGACAGGGATTATCTCCTACGAGCAGTACTTC. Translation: CSARVTGIISYEQYF.

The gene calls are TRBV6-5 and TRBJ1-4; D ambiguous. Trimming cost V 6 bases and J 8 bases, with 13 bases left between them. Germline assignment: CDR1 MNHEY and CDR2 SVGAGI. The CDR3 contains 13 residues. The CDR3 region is CASRHQSREKLFF. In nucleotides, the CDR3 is TGTGCCAGCAGACACCAGTCTCGAGAAAAACTGTTTTTT.